Presented here are 24 T cell receptor beta chains from one specimen sequenced in a study of T-cell reconstitution after alpha-beta-depleted transplantation in children. TCRbeta library construction was performed incorporating unique molecular identifiers. TCRdb fed the PCR reads into MiXCR, producing one record per CDR3 protein. The sample holds about 270,000 distinct CDR3 sequences; more than 8% are singletons and the top ten take roughly a tenth. The source was PBMCs from the stem cell graft donor, collected from the stem cell graft. These receptors originate from a human donor who donated a stem cell graft to a child with SCID.

This clonotype was found a few times. The chain carries TRBV6-5 and TRBJ2-7; D is perhaps TRBD1 (6 bases). The CDR3 totals 13 residues. With 4 bases removed from V and 7 bases from J, the gap between germline ends came to 14 bases. Germline CDR1 reads MNHEY; CDR2 reads SVGAGI. The CDR3 nucleotides are TGTGCCAGCAGTTCCGGGGTAGGGGGTGAGCAGTACTTC. This gives the protein CASSSGVGGEQYF.

This clonotype has just a few counts. The CDR3 region has the DNA TGCAGCGTACGGGAGGGGGTTAATCAGCCCCAGCATTTT. It encodes CSVREGVNQPQHF. V gene TRBV29-1 combines with J gene TRBJ1-5; D might be TRBD1 (6 bases). Germline assignment: CDR1 SQVTM and CDR2 ANQGSEA. The V gene lost 6 bases and the J gene lost 4 bases, with 13 bases spanning the gap. This CDR3 spans 13 amino acids.

This clonotype was found many times. V is TRBV29-1 and J is TRBJ1-1; D is undetermined. The CDR3 consists of 11 residues. Trimming stripped 5 bases from V and 4 bases from J, with 8 bases between. The germline CDR1 and CDR2 sequences are SQVTM and ANQGSEA. The CDR3: CSVTEITEAFF. For the CDR3, the DNA is TGCAGCGTTACAGAAATCACTGAAGCTTTCTTT.

The rearrangement links TRBV28 to TRBJ2-6; TRBD1 aligns across 9 bases. The V gene end was trimmed by 6 bases and the J gene end by 0 bases; junction bases not matched to a gene: 6. The germline V gene has CDR1 MDHEN and CDR2 SYDVKM. This CDR3 has 17 residues. Here the CDR3 DNA reads TGTGCCAGCAGGGGGGACAGGGTGAGCTCTGGGGCCAACGTCCTGACTTTC. Amino acid sequence: CASRGDRVSSGANVLTF.

The chain links TRBV12-3 or TRBV12-4 to TRBJ2-3; D is possibly TRBD2 (5 bases). Trimming removed 6 bases at V and 3 bases at J, with 13 bases between. CDR3 length: 14 amino acids. The CDR3 region has the DNA TGTGCCAGCAGCACAGCGGCGAGGACAGATACGCAGTATTTT. The encoded protein is CASSTAARTDTQYF.

This clonotype was counted only a few times. This chain connects TRBV5-1 to TRBJ1-2; 8 bases map to TRBD1. The J segment lost 7 bases and the V segment lost 3 bases, leaving 8 bases of the junction unmatched. The CDR3 totals 14 residues. Per the germline V gene, CDR1 is SGHRS and CDR2 is YFSETQ. The CDR3 region is CASSWADRESGYTF. CDR3 in DNA: TGCGCCAGCAGCTGGGCGGACAGGGAAAGTGGCTACACCTTC.

At least ten counts were recorded for this clonotype. The genes are TRBV6-5 and TRBJ2-2, with 10 bases lining up with TRBD1. J lost 1 base, V lost 2 bases, and 4 bases had no gene match. The length of the CDR3 is 17 residues. Germline lookup yields CDR1 MNHEY and CDR2 SVGAGI. CDR3 loop: CASSYVGQGRNTGELFF. The CDR3 DNA reads TGTGCCAGCAGTTACGTGGGACAGGGGAGGAACACCGGGGAGCTGTTTTTT.

This clonotype was seen a handful of times. The chain recombines TRBV29-1 with TRBJ1-1; the D gene is possibly TRBD1 (6 bases). Trimming took 6 bases from V and 3 from J, leaving 14 bases between them. This CDR3 has 13 residues. Germline V gene data show CDR1 as SQVTM and CDR2 as ANQGSEA. The CDR3 sequence: CSVNRDGYTEAFF. In nucleotides, the CDR3 is TGCAGCGTAAACAGGGATGGGTACACTGAAGCTTTCTTT.

The sample holds a few counts of this clonotype. The chain carries TRBV11-2 and TRBJ2-7, with D unresolved. CDR1 SGHAT and CDR2 FQNNGV come from the germline V gene. V was pared by 1 base and J by 3 bases, with 10 bases between. The CDR3 length is 14 residues. The CDR3 DNA sequence: TGTGCCAGCAGCTTAGCAGTTTCCTACTACGAGCAGTACTTC. It codes for CASSLAVSYYEQYF.

Many counts were recorded for this clonotype. The V and J genes are TRBV12-3 or TRBV12-4 and TRBJ1-1; no reliable D call. V lost 3 bases and J 0 bases, leaving 8 bases between the germline ends. CDR3 length: 14 residues. The CDR3 DNA reads TGTGCCAGCAGTTTCCAGCTAGTGAACACTGAAGCTTTCTTT. Its translation is CASSFQLVNTEAFF.

The rearrangement links TRBV10-2 to TRBJ2-6; weak D call: TRBD2 (5 bases). Looked up from germline, CDR1 is WSHSY and CDR2 is SAAADI. This CDR3 contains 16 residues. V was cut by 2 bases and J by 0 bases, with 8 bases left in between. The CDR3 region has the DNA TGCGCCAGCAGTGAGAGAGGGCACTCTGGGGCCAACGTCCTGACTTTC. Residues: CASSERGHSGANVLTF.

This chain connects TRBV5-1 to TRBJ2-7; no firm D call. From germline, CDR1 is SGHRS and CDR2 YFSETQ. Trimming took 0 bases from V and 0 from J, leaving 7 bases between them. The CDR3 totals 14 residues. The DNA of the CDR3 is TGCGCCAGCAGCTTGGAAGGGTTCTCCTACGAGCAGTACTTC. Translation: CASSLEGFSYEQYF.

This clonotype showed up many times. The CDR3 reads CASSGSTDTQYF. As DNA, the CDR3 is TGTGCCAGCAGTGGTAGCACAGATACGCAGTATTTT. The rearrangement uses TRBV12-3 or TRBV12-4 and TRBJ2-3, with D uncertain. Trimming shortened V by 5 bases and J by 0 bases, and 3 bases separated the two germline ends. The CDR3 contains 12 residues.

CDR3 DNA: TGTGCCAGCAGCTTACTACAGGGCAACAACGATTTCTATGGCTACACCTTC. Protein product: CASSLLQGNNDFYGYTF. The rearrangement joins TRBV7-8 to TRBJ1-2, with a weak D call TRBD1 (6 bases). Germline assignment: CDR1 SGHVS and CDR2 FQNEAQ. V was trimmed by 2 bases and J by 4 bases, leaving 20 bases between them. The CDR3 length is 17 residues.

This clonotype was observed a handful of times. V is TRBV12-3 or TRBV12-4 and J is TRBJ2-7, with D possibly called TRBD1 or TRBD2 (8 bases each). The V end was cut by 11 bases, the J end by 7 bases, with 21 bases between. This CDR3 region has 13 residues. CDR3 coding DNA: TGTGCCTCGGGAGGGCAGGGGGCCGAAGAGCAGTACTTC. Encoded protein: CASGGQGAEEQYF.

This clonotype came up a few times. This chain connects TRBV5-1 to TRBJ2-2; D unresolved. Trimming removed 1 base at V and 6 bases at J, with 4 bases between. In germline, CDR1 is SGHRS, CDR2 YFSETQ. The CDR3 sequence is 12 residues long. CDR3 region: CASSLTPGELFF. The CDR3 nucleotides read TGCGCCAGCAGCTTGACCCCCGGGGAGCTGTTTTTT.

The rearrangement joins TRBV5-1 to TRBJ2-7; tentatively, D is TRBD1 (5 bases). The CDR3 contains 15 residues. Germline loops: CDR1 SGHRS, CDR2 YFSETQ. V lost 4 bases to trimming and J lost 0 bases, with 14 bases between them. The CDR3 loop reads CASSMTASNSYEQYF. The CDR3 DNA reads as TGCGCCAGCAGCATGACAGCGTCGAACTCCTACGAGCAGTACTTC.

This clonotype was seen only a few times. The rearrangement uses TRBV6-1 and TRBJ1-2, with unresolved D. V was pared by 4 bases and J by 4 bases, with 10 bases between. The length of the CDR3 is 13 residues. CDR1 and CDR2 from the germline V gene are MNHNS and SASEGT. CDR3 residues: CASSGNQLYGYTF. CDR3 sequence (DNA): TGTGCCAGCAGTGGAAACCAACTCTATGGCTACACCTTC.

The DNA of the CDR3 is TGCGCCAAGCGGGGACAGGGTATCTACGAGCAGTACTTC. Translating gives CAKRGQGIYEQYF. V gene TRBV5-1 combines with J gene TRBJ2-7, with TRBD1 matching 9 bases. J was trimmed by 3 bases and V by 9 bases; bases with no gene match: 7. The germline CDR1 and CDR2 sequences are SGHRS and YFSETQ. This CDR3 has 13 residues.

This clonotype was counted a few times. The chain carries TRBV25-1 and TRBJ2-7, with no clear D. The length of the CDR3 is 12 residues. Germline CDR1 reads MGHDK; CDR2 reads SYGVNS. V lost 3 bases and J lost 2, with 5 bases in between. The CDR3 DNA sequence: TGTGCCAGCAGTGAGAGCACCTACGAGCAGTACTTC. Encoded protein: CASSESTYEQYF.

This clonotype showed up just a few times. Relative to the germline gene, one junction end is altered; a read error may explain this. The CDR3 nucleotides read TGTGCCATCAGTGAGTCCGTGCTAGCGATGGTTTTC. As protein: CAISESVLAMVF. The rearrangement uses TRBV10-3 and TRBJ2-1; weak D call: TRBD2 (6 bases). Germline lookup yields CDR1 ENHRY and CDR2 SYGVKD. The CDR3 spans 12 residues.

There are many counts of this clonotype. The rearrangement joins TRBV20-1 to TRBJ2-4, with a tentative D call TRBD1 (5 bases). Trimming left V 0 bases short and J 6 bases short, with 18 bases between. Per germline, CDR1 DFQATT and CDR2 SNEGSKA (reference sequence). This CDR3 contains 16 residues. The CDR3 DNA reads TGCAGTGCTAGAGATCACACTCTGCCAGGGTTAAACATTCAGTACTTC. As protein: CSARDHTLPGLNIQYF.

The table lists this clonotype with many counts. This chain connects TRBV20-1 to TRBJ2-7, with TRBD1 matching over 9 bases. CDR1 is DFQATT and CDR2 is SNEGSKA in the germline V gene (reference sequence). Trimming cost V 3 bases and J 3 bases; bases outside gene matches: 9. There are 15 residues in the CDR3. DNA for the CDR3: TGCAGTGCTAGTAGGGAGACAGGGGGTTTCTACGAGCAGTACTTC. It is translated as CSASRETGGFYEQYF.

The V call is TRBV5-1, the J call TRBJ2-5; 9 bases line up with TRBD2. The ends lost 4 bases at V and 5 bases at J; junction bases unmatched: 12. Germline CDR1 SGHRS, CDR2 YFSETQ. This CDR3 has 16 residues. The CDR3 nucleotides read TGCGCCAGCAGCCCAGAGGCGGGGGGGCCTAGTGAGACCCAGTACTTC. It codes for CASSPEAGGPSETQYF.